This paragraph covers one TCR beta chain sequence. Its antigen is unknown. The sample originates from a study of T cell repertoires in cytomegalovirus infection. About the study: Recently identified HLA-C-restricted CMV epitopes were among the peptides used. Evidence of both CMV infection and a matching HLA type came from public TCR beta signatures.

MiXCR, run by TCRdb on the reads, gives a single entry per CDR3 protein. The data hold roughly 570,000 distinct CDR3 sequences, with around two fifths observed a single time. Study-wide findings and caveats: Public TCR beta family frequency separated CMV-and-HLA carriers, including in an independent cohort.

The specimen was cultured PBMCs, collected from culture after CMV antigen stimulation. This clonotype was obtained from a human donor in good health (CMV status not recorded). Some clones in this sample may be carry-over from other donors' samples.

Here the CDR3 DNA reads TGCAGTGCTAGAGATTGGGACAGGCAAGAGACCCAGTACTTC. Protein: CSARDWDRQETQYF. The chain couples TRBV20-1 to TRBJ2-5; TRBD1 matches at 8 bases. Germline values: CDR1 DFQATT, CDR2 SNEGSKA (reference sequence). The V and J ends lost 0 bases and 2 bases, in that order; junction bases with no gene match: 2. CDR3 length: 14 residues.